This is a list of T cell receptor beta chains from one sample in a study of identical twins. Using its own MiXCR run on the 5' RACE reads, TCRdb lists one record per CDR3 protein. The profile shows approximately 530,000 distinct CDR3 sequences, 20% to 25% of them singletons. This same sample was also taken into another study, of yellow fever vaccine responses in identical twins.

Sequences were obtained from CD4+ T cells sorted from blood. The receptors here all came from a woman younger than 35 in good health. CDR3s include the opening cysteine and the closing phenylalanine or tryptophan. The D gene is left open where the match is weak.

v_call: TRBV12-3/TRBV12-4; d_call: .; j_call: TRBJ1-1; cdr3_aa: CASSLSRGAVTEAFF
v_call: TRBV20-1; d_call: .; j_call: TRBJ2-3; cdr3_aa: CSASSVHTQYF
v_call: TRBV11-2; d_call: .; j_call: TRBJ2-1; cdr3_aa: CASSLVGRLPYNEQFF
v_call: TRBV12-3/TRBV12-4; d_call: .; j_call: TRBJ2-1; cdr3_aa: CASSLNWGGDEQFF
v_call: TRBV7-6; d_call: .; j_call: TRBJ1-6; cdr3_aa: CASSLEAGSPSPLHF
v_call: TRBV6-5; d_call: TRBD2; j_call: TRBJ2-1; cdr3_aa: CASSLAGGVNEQFF
v_call: TRBV12-3/TRBV12-4; d_call: TRBD1; j_call: TRBJ1-3; cdr3_aa: CASSPQGLDGNTIYF
v_call: TRBV12-3/TRBV12-4; d_call: .; j_call: TRBJ2-2; cdr3_aa: CASSLAQRGELFF
v_call: TRBV18; d_call: TRBD1; j_call: TRBJ2-7; cdr3_aa: CASSPDRGPYEQYF
v_call: TRBV5-1; d_call: TRBD2; j_call: TRBJ2-7; cdr3_aa: CASSLSGDFIEQYF
v_call: TRBV7-2; d_call: .; j_call: TRBJ2-3; cdr3_aa: CASSLGLKGFTDTQYF
v_call: TRBV27; d_call: .; j_call: TRBJ1-1; cdr3_aa: CASRGIRTEAFF
v_call: TRBV25-1; d_call: .; j_call: TRBJ2-1; cdr3_aa: CACRRAGEQFF
v_call: TRBV20-1; d_call: .; j_call: TRBJ2-3; cdr3_aa: CSAREPRGAIHTDTQYF
v_call: TRBV4-1; d_call: TRBD2; j_call: TRBJ2-5; cdr3_aa: CASSQDRTSGETQYF
v_call: TRBV2; d_call: .; j_call: TRBJ2-2; cdr3_aa: CASSAQRPNTGELFF
v_call: TRBV6-5; d_call: TRBD2; j_call: TRBJ2-7; cdr3_aa: CASSYSQGSAGTSSFEQYF
v_call: TRBV7-9; d_call: TRBD1; j_call: TRBJ2-5; cdr3_aa: CASSLGDREAETQYF
v_call: TRBV7-9; d_call: TRBD1; j_call: TRBJ2-5; cdr3_aa: CASSQQGQSGETQYF
v_call: TRBV4-1; d_call: .; j_call: TRBJ2-1; cdr3_aa: CASSQDLLADSYNEQFF
v_call: TRBV11-2; d_call: .; j_call: TRBJ2-7; cdr3_aa: CASSLSSGRNFYEQYF
v_call: TRBV6-1; d_call: .; j_call: TRBJ2-3; cdr3_aa: CASLSQGGPDTQYF
v_call: TRBV6-2/TRBV6-3; d_call: .; j_call: TRBJ2-7; cdr3_aa: CASTDLPYEQYF
v_call: TRBV10-3; d_call: TRBD1; j_call: TRBJ1-1; cdr3_aa: CATGQGILNTEAFF
v_call: TRBV24-1; d_call: .; j_call: TRBJ2-5; cdr3_aa: CATSESRRETQYF
v_call: TRBV12-3/TRBV12-4; d_call: .; j_call: TRBJ2-1; cdr3_aa: CASVLSEQFF
v_call: TRBV5-1; d_call: .; j_call: TRBJ2-1; cdr3_aa: CASSLMEASNEQFF
v_call: TRBV18; d_call: .; j_call: TRBJ2-7; cdr3_aa: CASSPPPGGPAYEQYF
v_call: TRBV7-8; d_call: TRBD2; j_call: TRBJ2-2; cdr3_aa: CASSKGLAGESNTGELFF
v_call: TRBV28; d_call: .; j_call: TRBJ2-1; cdr3_aa: CASSLVRVGNEQFF
v_call: TRBV20-1; d_call: .; j_call: TRBJ1-4; cdr3_aa: CSALNRATNEKLFF
v_call: TRBV5-1; d_call: .; j_call: TRBJ2-7; cdr3_aa: CASSENYEQYF
v_call: TRBV19; d_call: TRBD2; j_call: TRBJ2-7; cdr3_aa: CASSSNTRSGSNYEQYF
v_call: TRBV9; d_call: .; j_call: TRBJ2-5; cdr3_aa: CASSLGMQQETQYF
v_call: TRBV3-1; d_call: TRBD2; j_call: TRBJ2-5; cdr3_aa: CASSPRTSGQETQYF
v_call: TRBV4-2; d_call: .; j_call: TRBJ2-1; cdr3_aa: CASSQDAQGRRNEQFF
v_call: TRBV5-6; d_call: .; j_call: TRBJ2-5; cdr3_aa: CASSEIGQPETQYF
v_call: TRBV2; d_call: .; j_call: TRBJ2-3; cdr3_aa: CASKAEERDTQYF
v_call: TRBV14; d_call: TRBD2; j_call: TRBJ2-1; cdr3_aa: CASSSSGRDYNEQFF
v_call: TRBV29-1; d_call: TRBD2; j_call: TRBJ2-2; cdr3_aa: CSVWSRSSGNTGELFF
v_call: TRBV5-1; d_call: TRBD1; j_call: TRBJ1-2; cdr3_aa: CASSVQGAGGYTF
v_call: TRBV6-5; d_call: .; j_call: TRBJ2-6; cdr3_aa: CASSYVFGRTGANVLTF
v_call: TRBV10-3; d_call: .; j_call: TRBJ2-6; cdr3_aa: CAISQEGTGANVLTF
v_call: TRBV5-1; d_call: .; j_call: TRBJ2-5; cdr3_aa: CASSFQGRETQYF
v_call: TRBV2; d_call: TRBD1; j_call: TRBJ1-1; cdr3_aa: CASRDREIAFF
v_call: TRBV20-1; d_call: .; j_call: TRBJ2-7; cdr3_aa: CSASDGFYEQYF
v_call: TRBV28; d_call: .; j_call: TRBJ2-1; cdr3_aa: CASSLSRGGWGYNEQFF